A single sample is the source of the 23 T cell receptor beta chains below, sequenced in a study of shared clonotypes between healthy human individuals. This table comes from immunoSEQ multiplex PCR, and its TCRdb copy is limited to in-frame clones, with some not included. The sample carries about 2,500,000 clones, more than 80% recorded once. The sample consisted of naive CD4+ T cells sorted from blood. As for subset: CD45RA+ positively selected. The receptors were sampled from a man younger than 35 in good health.

V and J are TRBV15 and TRBJ2-1; 11 bases line up with TRBD1. Trimming cost V 2 bases and J 7 bases; bases outside gene matches: 7. Germline loops: CDR1 LNHNV, CDR2 YYDKDF (reference sequence). The CDR3 runs to 16 residues. Here the CDR3 DNA reads TGTGCCACCAGCAGACGCGGACAGGGGGCGGATAATGAGCAGTTCTTC. Residues: CATSRRGQGADNEQFF.

This chain connects TRBV6-6 to TRBJ1-5; perhaps TRBD1 as D (6 bases). Germline CDR1 MNHNY, CDR2 SVGAGI (reference sequence). Trimming removed 7 bases from V and 0 bases from J, with 10 bases in between. The CDR3 is made up of 14 amino acids. CDR3 region: CASKDSPSNQPQHF. The DNA for the CDR3 is TGTGCCAGCAAGGACAGCCCTAGCAATCAGCCCCAGCATTTT.

The chain combines TRBV6-5 with TRBJ1-1; TRBD1 matches 7 bases. The CDR3 loop spans 13 amino acids. The trim removed 6 bases at V and 5 bases at J, leaving 6 bases unmatched. Germline V gene sequence: CDR1 MNHEY, CDR2 SVGAGI. This chain's CDR3 is CASRMTGNTEAFF. The CDR3 coding sequence is TGTGCCAGCAGGATGACAGGGAATACTGAAGCTTTCTTT.

This rearrangement joins TRBV19 to TRBJ1-5; D not resolved. V gave up 7 bases and J gave up 6 bases, with 13 bases separating them. The germline gives CDR1 LNHDA, CDR2 SQIVND (reference sequence). The CDR3 consists of 13 residues. CDR3 coding DNA: TGTGCCAGTAATGGTGCCGAGGGTCAGCCCCAGCATTTT. Translating it yields CASNGAEGQPQHF.

V gene TRBV6-5 combines with J gene TRBJ2-1; D unresolved. There are 12 residues in the CDR3. Germline V gene lookup returns CDR1 MNHEY and CDR2 SVGAGI. V dropped 4 bases and J dropped 7 bases, with 8 bases sitting between them. The CDR3 loop is CASSSIGNEQFF. The CDR3 DNA reads as TGTGCCAGCAGTTCTATCGGTAATGAGCAGTTCTTC.

This clone has a handful of counts. This chain connects TRBV27 to TRBJ1-5, with 7 bases fitting TRBD1. From germline, CDR1 is MNHEY and CDR2 SMNVEV (reference sequence). V lost 6 bases to trimming and J lost 6 bases; unmatched junction nucleotides: 5. The CDR3 is 13 amino acids. The CDR3 sequence is CASSYRGFQPQHF. CDR3 DNA: TGTGCCAGCAGCTACAGGGGCTTTCAGCCCCAGCATTTT.

This clone has just one count. The rearrangement links TRBV10-3 to TRBJ1-5; 11 bases are a match to TRBD1. Per germline, CDR1 ENHRY and CDR2 SYGVKD. After removal of 4 bases from V and 5 bases from J, the junction contained 10 bases not matched to a gene. The CDR3 has 17 residues. The CDR3 region has the DNA TGTGCCATCAGTGTAGGACAGGGGGCCGGGTTAGATCAGCCCCAGCATTTT. Amino acids: CAISVGQGAGLDQPQHF.

The J gene is TRBJ2-7, the V gene TRBV7-2; a possible D gene is TRBD2 (6 bases). The CDR3 loop spans 14 amino acids. Trimming removed 3 bases from V and 6 bases from J, with 15 bases in between. Germline lookup yields CDR1 SGHTA and CDR2 FQGNSA. CDR3 residues: CASSLGTLGGEQYF. Here the CDR3 DNA reads TGTGCCAGCAGCTTGGGGACGCTCGGGGGCGAGCAGTACTTC.

This chain links TRBV5-6 with TRBJ1-1; tentatively, D is TRBD1 (5 bases). The CDR3 sequence is 12 residues long. Trimming stripped 6 bases from V and 6 bases from J, with 12 bases between. Germline loops: CDR1 SGHDT, CDR2 YYEEEE. CDR3 sequence (DNA): TGTGCCAGCAATGGGGGGACCCCTGAAGCTTTCTTT. Residues: CASNGGTPEAFF.

The CDR3 DNA sequence: TGTGCCAGCAGCTTAGGGACGAAGAAGGAAATACAGTACTTC. This sequence encodes CASSLGTKKEIQYF. The V gene is TRBV7-2, the J gene TRBJ2-7; D gene unclear. Trimming took off 1 base at V and 10 bases at J, with 17 bases between the two ends. The CDR3 covers 14 residues. Germline V CDR1 and CDR2: SGHTA, FQGNSA. Complete variable domain (other parts from reference TRBV7-2 and TRBJ2-7): GAGVSQSPSNKVTEKGKDVELRCDPISGHTALYWYRQSLGQGLEFLIYFQGNSAPDKSGLPSDRFSAERTGGSVSTLTIQRTQQEDSAVYLCASSLGTKKEIQYFGPGTRLTVT.

This chain uses TRBV7-2 with TRBJ1-6; TRBD1 matches 7 bases. Germline-derived CDR1 and CDR2 are SGHTA and FQGNSA. The CDR3 runs to 15 residues. J was trimmed by 9 bases and V by 1 base; bases with no gene match: 6. The CDR3 DNA reads as TGTGCCAGCAGCTTAGTCGCAGGGGGGACTTCACCCCTCCACTTT. Its protein product is CASSLVAGGTSPLHF. Looking up the rest from reference TRBV7-2 and TRBJ1-6 gives the full variable domain: GAGVSQSPSNKVTEKGKDVELRCDPISGHTALYWYRQSLGQGLEFLIYFQGNSAPDKSGLPSDRFSAERTGGSVSTLTIQRTQQEDSAVYLCASSLVAGGTSPLHFGNGTRLTVT.

This chain connects TRBV6-4 to TRBJ1-4, with a weak D call TRBD1 (5 bases). The CDR3 length is 15 residues. Trimming cost V 2 bases and J 8 bases, with 15 bases left between them. Germline lookup yields CDR1 MRHNA and CDR2 SNTAGT. In nucleotides, the CDR3 is TGTGCCAGCAGTGACCCGACGGGGGTAGGGGAAAAACTGTTTTTT. Amino acid sequence: CASSDPTGVGEKLFF.

The genes are TRBV13 and TRBJ1-3; D gene ambiguous. The CDR3 totals 16 residues. Trimming left V 0 bases short and J 4 bases short, with 13 bases between. Germline CDR1 and CDR2: PRHDT and FYEKMQ (reference sequence). The DNA of the CDR3 is TGTGCCAGCAGCTTAGGGGGCAGAGTGTCCGGAAACACCATATATTTT. Translated: CASSLGGRVSGNTIYF.

The chain joins TRBV4-2 to TRBJ2-2; 14 bases match TRBD2. Germline loops: CDR1 LGHNA, CDR2 YNFKEQ. With 4 bases clipped from V and 1 base from J, the junction kept 17 bases outside the gene matches. The CDR3 totals 22 residues. The CDR3 is CASSRGQKSGTSGGRNTGELFF. The CDR3 DNA reads TGTGCCAGCAGCCGAGGTCAAAAGTCCGGGACTAGCGGGGGCAGGAACACCGGGGAGCTGTTTTTT.

On this clone: The sample carries other DNA sequences with the same CDR3. The chain uses TRBV6-5 and TRBJ2-7, with 9 bases that match TRBD1. CDR1 is MNHEY and CDR2 is SVGAGI in the germline V gene. This CDR3 has 14 amino acids. Unmatched junction bases numbered 4, after V lost 6 bases and J lost 1 base. CDR3: CASRSGQGSYEQYF. CDR3 nucleotides: TGTGCCAGCAGGTCGGGACAGGGTTCCTACGAGCAGTACTTC.

Of note for this clone: Other DNA sequences of this sample code for an identical CDR3. The chain carries TRBV10-2 and TRBJ2-3; 12 bases align to TRBD2. In germline, CDR1 is WSHSY, CDR2 SAAADI. The CDR3 totals 14 residues. V lost 6 bases, J lost 4 bases, and 2 bases stayed unmatched. The CDR3 bases are TGCGCCAGCAGCCGACTAGCGGGGGCAGATACGCAGTATTTT. As protein: CASSRLAGADTQYF.

The chain joins TRBV2 to TRBJ2-7; 10 nucleotides agree with TRBD2. Germline V gene sequence: CDR1 SNHLY, CDR2 FYNNEI. J gave up 6 bases and V 5 bases, and 4 bases lay outside the gene matches. The CDR3 has 13 residues. The CDR3 DNA is TGTGCCAGCAGTAGCGGGAGGGCCGTCGAGCAGTACTTC. Amino acid sequence: CASSSGRAVEQYF.

The chain links TRBV2 to TRBJ2-5; TRBD1 agrees at 7 bases. The length of the CDR3 is 12 residues. The germline CDR1 and CDR2 sequences are SNHLY and FYNNEI. With 10 bases clipped from V and 5 bases from J, the junction kept 7 bases outside the gene matches. CDR3 in amino acids: CATSTGTETQYF. As DNA, the CDR3 is TGTGCCACTTCGACAGGGACGGAGACCCAGTACTTC. The full variable domain, in which reference TRBV2 and TRBJ2-5 provide the parts outside the CDR3, is EPEVTQTPSHQVTQMGQEVILRCVPISNHLYFYWYRQILGQKVEFLVSFYNNEISEKSEIFDDQFSVERPDGSNFTLKIRSTKLEDSAMYFCATSTGTETQYFGPGTRLLVL.

Details on this clone: This sample includes further DNA sequences coding for the same CDR3. The chain joins TRBV2 to TRBJ2-3; D possibly corresponds to TRBD2 (6 bases). The CDR3 covers 14 residues. The V and J ends lost 4 bases and 1 base respectively, with 9 bases between them. Germline lookup yields CDR1 SNHLY and CDR2 FYNNEI. The CDR3 spells CASSVGGGTDTQYF. Here the CDR3 DNA reads TGTGCCAGCAGTGTGGGCGGGGGCACAGATACGCAGTATTTT.

The chain recombines TRBV21-1 with TRBJ2-5; TRBD2, the table's D call, was not compared with the DNA. TRBV21-1 is annotated as a pseudogene. The CDR3 runs 15 residues. CDR3 nucleotide sequence: TGTGCCAGCAGCAGATGCCGTCGGGGGGCTGAGACCCAGTACTTC. Protein sequence: CASSRCRRGAETQYF.

The chain links TRBV2 to TRBJ2-5; D tentatively reads TRBD1 or TRBD2 (5 bases each). Looked up from germline, CDR1 is SNHLY and CDR2 is FYNNEI. This CDR3 comprises 11 residues. V lost 5 bases and J lost 12, with 13 bases in between. The CDR3 DNA reads TGTGCCAGCAGTCGCTGGGGACCGGAGTACTTC. As protein: CASSRWGPEYF.

For this clone: The sample contains more than one DNA sequence encoding this CDR3. The chain employs TRBV28 and TRBJ1-2; a possible D gene is TRBD1 (6 bases). The germline gives CDR1 MDHEN, CDR2 SYDVKM. Trimming removed 5 bases from V and 6 bases from J, with 7 bases in between. The CDR3 contains 11 residues. CDR3 nucleotide sequence: TGTGCCAGCAGTGCAGGGGATGGCTACACCTTC. Translation gives CASSAGDGYTF.

This chain joins TRBV9 and TRBJ1-2, with 9 bases that match TRBD1. Germline trimming cut 0 bases from V and 7 bases from J; bases unmatched to any gene: 7. Germline assignment: CDR1 SGDLS and CDR2 YYNGEE. The CDR3 has 15 residues. CDR3 loop: CASSVDDRGVSGYTF. The CDR3 DNA follows: TGTGCCAGCAGCGTAGATGACAGGGGGGTTTCTGGCTACACCTTC.